The rows below give T cell receptor beta chains drawn from one sample of a study of T cells in Graves' hyperthyroidism and ophthalmopathy. In TCRdb, the multiplex PCR reads were re-called with MiXCR into one record per CDR3 protein. Among about 360,000 distinct CDR3 sequences, less than 15% were seen once, and the ten largest hold 9.2%. Sequencing was performed on blood. These receptors originate from a woman younger than 35 with Graves' hyperthyroidism. The CDR3 runs from the conserved cysteine through the conserved F or W. D genes are given only for firm matches. Size is omitted from some rows. Given values are once, few, many or a class for expanded clones.

>NA|many|TRBJ2-7|TRBV7-9
CASSFGGAEQYF
TGTGCCAGCAGCTTCGGCGGGGCCGAGCAGTACTTC
>TRBD1|many|TRBJ2-7|TRBV6-1
CASSPDRTGAHSYEQYF
TGTGCCAGCAGCCCAGATAGGACAGGGGCTCACTCCTACGAGCAGTACTTC
>NA|few|TRBJ2-3|TRBV27
CASSLSWGLSTDTQYF
TGTGCCAGCAGTCTCTCATGGGGGCTTAGCACAGATACGCAGTATTTT
>TRBD1|NA|TRBJ2-1|TRBV11-2
CASSLQTGVSSYNEQFF
TGTGCCAGCAGCTTACAGACAGGGGTCTCCTCCTACAATGAGCAGTTCTTC
>TRBD1|NA|TRBJ1-5|TRBV12-3/TRBV12-4
CASSYSGTARNQPQHF
TGTGCCAGCAGTTACTCCGGGACAGCCAGAAATCAGCCCCAGCATTTT
>NA|many|TRBJ1-1|TRBV2
CASSESRGMNTEAFF
TGTGCCAGCAGTGAATCTCGAGGGATGAACACTGAAGCTTTCTTT
>TRBD1|many|TRBJ2-2|TRBV3-1
CASSPRQGGTGELFF
TGTGCCAGCAGCCCCCGACAGGGGGGAACCGGGGAGCTGTTTTTT
>NA|few|TRBJ1-1|TRBV28
CATMAQLNTEAFF
TGTGCCACCATGGCTCAATTAAACACTGAAGCTTTCTTT
>NA|few|TRBJ2-3|TRBV4-1
CASSQFGITQYF
TGCGCCAGCAGCCAATTTGGGATTACGCAGTATTTT
>NA|NA|TRBJ1-1|TRBV6-2/TRBV6-3
CASSMGGETEAFF
TGTGCCAGCTCCATGGGGGGGGAAACTGAAGCTTTCTTT
>NA|many|TRBJ1-1|TRBV5-6
CASSAGVGKAFF
TGTGCCAGCAGCGCGGGAGTGGGTAAAGCTTTCTTT
>NA|NA|TRBJ2-5|TRBV9
CASSVAEWIFDETQYF
TGTGCCAGCAGCGTAGCAGAATGGATTTTTGATGAGACCCAGTACTTC
>TRBD1|many|TRBJ2-5|TRBV19
CATTDRGDQETQYF
TGTGCCACCACAGACAGGGGCGACCAAGAGACCCAGTACTTC
>TRBD1|many|TRBJ2-7|TRBV18
CASSLSDRAAEQYF
TGTGCCAGCTCACTTAGCGACAGGGCGGCCGAGCAGTACTTC
>TRBD1|NA|TRBJ2-1|TRBV4-3
CASSQRGISPDRGFNEQFF
TGCGCCAGCAGCCAAAGGGGTATTTCCCCGGACAGGGGATTCAATGAGCAGTTCTTC
>NA|many|TRBJ1-1|TRBV30
CAWREGTLTFF
TGTGCCTGGAGGGAGGGGACGTTGACTTTCTTT